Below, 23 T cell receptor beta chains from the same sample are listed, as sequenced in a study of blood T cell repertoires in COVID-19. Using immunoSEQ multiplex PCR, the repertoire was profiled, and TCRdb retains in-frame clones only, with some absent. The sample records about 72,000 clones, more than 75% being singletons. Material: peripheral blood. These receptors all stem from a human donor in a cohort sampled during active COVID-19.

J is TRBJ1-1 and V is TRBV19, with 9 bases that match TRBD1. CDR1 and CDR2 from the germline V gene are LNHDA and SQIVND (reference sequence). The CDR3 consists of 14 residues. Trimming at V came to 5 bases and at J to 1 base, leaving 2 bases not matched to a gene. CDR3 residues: CASSPTGGNTEAFF. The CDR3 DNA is TGTGCCAGTAGTCCGACAGGGGGGAACACTGAAGCTTTCTTT.

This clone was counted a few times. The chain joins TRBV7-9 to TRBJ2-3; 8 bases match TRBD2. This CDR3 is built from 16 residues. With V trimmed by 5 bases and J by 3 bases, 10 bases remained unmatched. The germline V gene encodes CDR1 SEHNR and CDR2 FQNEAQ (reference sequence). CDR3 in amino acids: CASSDVAPSGTDTQYF. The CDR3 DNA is TGTGCCAGCAGCGACGTCGCGCCTAGCGGGACAGATACGCAGTATTTT.

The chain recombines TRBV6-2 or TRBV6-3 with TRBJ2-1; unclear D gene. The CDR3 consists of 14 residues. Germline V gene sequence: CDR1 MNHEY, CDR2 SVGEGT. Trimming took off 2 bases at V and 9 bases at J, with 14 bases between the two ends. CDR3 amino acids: CASSYPPAGPEQFF. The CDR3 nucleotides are TGTGCCAGCAGTTACCCGCCGGCAGGCCCTGAGCAGTTCTTC.

The CDR3 sequence: CASSGTSIGEQYF. The CDR3 bases are TGTGCCAGCTCGGGGACTTCCATCGGAGAGCAGTACTTC. The chain employs TRBV7-2 and TRBJ2-7; TRBD2 might be the D (6 bases). Germline V gene sequence: CDR1 SGHTA, CDR2 FQGNSA. This CDR3 region has 13 residues. Trimming took 8 bases from V and 7 from J, leaving 18 bases between them.

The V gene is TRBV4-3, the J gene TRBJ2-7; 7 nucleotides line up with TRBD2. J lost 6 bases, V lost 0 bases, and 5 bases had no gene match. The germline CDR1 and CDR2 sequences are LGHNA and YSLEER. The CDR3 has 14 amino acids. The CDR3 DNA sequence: TGCGCCAGCAGCCAAGATGACGGGGGGTTCGAGCAGTACTTC. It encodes CASSQDDGGFEQYF.

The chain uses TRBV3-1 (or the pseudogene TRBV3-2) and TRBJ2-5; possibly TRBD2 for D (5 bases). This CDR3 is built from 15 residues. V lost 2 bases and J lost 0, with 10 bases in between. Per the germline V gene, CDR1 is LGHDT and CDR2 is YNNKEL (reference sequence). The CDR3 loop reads CASSQPRGYQETQYF. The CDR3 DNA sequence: TGTGCCAGCAGCCAACCCCGCGGGTACCAAGAGACCCAGTACTTC.

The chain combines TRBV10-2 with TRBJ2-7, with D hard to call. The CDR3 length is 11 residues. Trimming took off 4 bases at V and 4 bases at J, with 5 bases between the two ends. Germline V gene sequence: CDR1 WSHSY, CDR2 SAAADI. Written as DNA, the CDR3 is TGCGCCAGCAGTGCCGGGTACGAGCAGTACTTC. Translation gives CASSAGYEQYF.

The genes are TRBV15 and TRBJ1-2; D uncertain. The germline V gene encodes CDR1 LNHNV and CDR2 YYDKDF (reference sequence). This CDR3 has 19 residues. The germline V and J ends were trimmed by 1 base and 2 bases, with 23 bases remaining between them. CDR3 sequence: CATSRGVLGLRSSNYGYTF. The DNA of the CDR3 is TGTGCCACCAGCAGAGGAGTCTTAGGACTCCGATCCTCAAACTATGGCTACACCTTC.

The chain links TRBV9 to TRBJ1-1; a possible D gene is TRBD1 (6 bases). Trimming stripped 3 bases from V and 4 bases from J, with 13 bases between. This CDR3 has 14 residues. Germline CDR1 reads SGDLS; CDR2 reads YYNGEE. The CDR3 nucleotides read TGTGCCAGCAGCGCAGGGGTTTCGGGCACTGAAGCTTTCTTT. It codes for CASSAGVSGTEAFF.

The CDR3 sequence is CASGLGGNYGYTF. Written as DNA, the CDR3 is TGTGCCAGCGGTCTGGGGGGGAACTATGGCTACACCTTC. J is TRBJ1-2 and V is TRBV19; possible D gene TRBD1, 5 bases. The germline V and J ends were trimmed by 9 bases and 2 bases, with 13 bases remaining between them. The length of the CDR3 is 13 residues. Germline V gene lookup returns CDR1 LNHDA and CDR2 SQIVND (reference sequence).

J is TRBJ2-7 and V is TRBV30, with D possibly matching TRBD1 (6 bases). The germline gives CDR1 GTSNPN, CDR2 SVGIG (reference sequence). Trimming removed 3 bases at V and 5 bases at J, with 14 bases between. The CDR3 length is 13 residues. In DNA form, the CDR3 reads TGTGCCTGGAGCGGGAACAGGGATGACGAGCAGTACTTC. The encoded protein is CAWSGNRDDEQYF.

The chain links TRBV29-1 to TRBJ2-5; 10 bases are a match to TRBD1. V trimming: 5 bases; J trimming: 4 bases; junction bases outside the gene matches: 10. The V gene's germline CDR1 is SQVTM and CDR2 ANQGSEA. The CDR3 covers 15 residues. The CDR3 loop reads CSVIPGQGPPETQYF. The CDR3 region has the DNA TGCAGCGTTATACCGGGACAGGGGCCTCCAGAGACCCAGTACTTC.

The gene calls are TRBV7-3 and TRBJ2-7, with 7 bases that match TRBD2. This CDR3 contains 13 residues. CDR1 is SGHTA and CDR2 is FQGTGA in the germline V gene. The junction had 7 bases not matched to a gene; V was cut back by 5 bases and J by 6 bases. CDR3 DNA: TGTGCCAGCAGCGTTCTGACTAGCTCCGAGCAGTACTTC. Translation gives CASSVLTSSEQYF. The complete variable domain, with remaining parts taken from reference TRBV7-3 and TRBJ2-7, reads GAGVSQTPSNKVTEKGKYVELRCDPISGHTALYWYRQSLGQGPEFLIYFQGTGAADDSGLPNDRFFAVRPEGSVSTLKIQRTERGDSAVYLCASSVLTSSEQYFGPGTRLTVT.

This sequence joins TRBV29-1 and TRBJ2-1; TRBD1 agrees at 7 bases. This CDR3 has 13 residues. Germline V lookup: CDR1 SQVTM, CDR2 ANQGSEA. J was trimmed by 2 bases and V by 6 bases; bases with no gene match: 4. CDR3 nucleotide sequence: TGCAGCGTAACAGGGGCTCCCTACAATGAGCAGTTCTTC. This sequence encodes CSVTGAPYNEQFF.

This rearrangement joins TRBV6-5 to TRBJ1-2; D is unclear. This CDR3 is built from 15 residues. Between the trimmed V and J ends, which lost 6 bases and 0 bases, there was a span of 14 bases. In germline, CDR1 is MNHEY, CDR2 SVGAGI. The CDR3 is CASRREFGANYGYTF. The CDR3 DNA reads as TGTGCCAGCAGGAGAGAATTCGGAGCTAACTATGGCTACACCTTC.

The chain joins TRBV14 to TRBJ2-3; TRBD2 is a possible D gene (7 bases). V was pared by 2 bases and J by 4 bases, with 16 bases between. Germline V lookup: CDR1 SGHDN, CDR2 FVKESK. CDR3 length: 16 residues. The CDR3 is CASSQPVGGRSDTQYF. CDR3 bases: TGTGCCAGCAGCCAACCGGTGGGGGGGCGTTCAGATACGCAGTATTTT.

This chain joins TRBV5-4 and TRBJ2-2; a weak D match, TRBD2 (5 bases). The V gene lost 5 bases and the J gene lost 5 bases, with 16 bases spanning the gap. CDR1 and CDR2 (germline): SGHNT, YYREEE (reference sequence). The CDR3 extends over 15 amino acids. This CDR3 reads CASSPEAQRTGELFF. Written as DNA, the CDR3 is TGTGCCAGCAGTCCGGAGGCTCAGAGGACCGGGGAGCTGTTTTTT. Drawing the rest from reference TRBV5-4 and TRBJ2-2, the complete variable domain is ETGVTQSPTHLIKTRGQQVTLRCSSQSGHNTVSWYQQALGQGPQFIFQYYREEENGRGNFPPRFSGLQFPNYSSELNVNALELDDSALYLCASSPEAQRTGELFFGEGSRLTVL.

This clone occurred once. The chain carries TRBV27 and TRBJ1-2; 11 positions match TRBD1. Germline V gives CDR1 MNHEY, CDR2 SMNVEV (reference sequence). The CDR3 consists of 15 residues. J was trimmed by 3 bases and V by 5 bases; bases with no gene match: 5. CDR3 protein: CASSPGQGAYYGYTF. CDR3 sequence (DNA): TGTGCCAGCAGTCCTGGACAGGGGGCCTACTATGGCTACACCTTC.

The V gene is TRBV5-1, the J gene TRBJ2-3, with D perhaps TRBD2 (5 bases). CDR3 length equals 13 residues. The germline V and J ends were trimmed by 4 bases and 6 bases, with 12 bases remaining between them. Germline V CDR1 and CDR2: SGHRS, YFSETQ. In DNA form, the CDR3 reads TGCGCCAGCAGCATCAGCGGTGTGGATACGCAGTATTTT. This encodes CASSISGVDTQYF.

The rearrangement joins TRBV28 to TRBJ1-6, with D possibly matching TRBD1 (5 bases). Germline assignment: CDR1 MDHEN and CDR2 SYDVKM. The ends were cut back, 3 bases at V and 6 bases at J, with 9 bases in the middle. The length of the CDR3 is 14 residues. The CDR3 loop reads CASSLAGPNSPLHF. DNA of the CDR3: TGTGCCAGCAGTTTGGCAGGGCCTAATTCACCCCTCCACTTT. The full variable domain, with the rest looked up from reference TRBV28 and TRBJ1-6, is DVKVTQSSRYLVKRTGEKVFLECVQDMDHENMFWYRQDPGLGLRLIYFSYDVKMKEKGDIPEGYSVSREKKERFSLILESASTNQTSMYLCASSLAGPNSPLHFGNGTRLTVT.

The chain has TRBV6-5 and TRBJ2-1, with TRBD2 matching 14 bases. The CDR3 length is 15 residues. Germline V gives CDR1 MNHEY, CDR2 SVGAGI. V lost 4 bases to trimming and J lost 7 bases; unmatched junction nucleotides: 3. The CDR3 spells CASSSTSGGANEQFF. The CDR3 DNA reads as TGTGCCAGCAGTTCGACTAGCGGGGGGGCTAATGAGCAGTTCTTC.

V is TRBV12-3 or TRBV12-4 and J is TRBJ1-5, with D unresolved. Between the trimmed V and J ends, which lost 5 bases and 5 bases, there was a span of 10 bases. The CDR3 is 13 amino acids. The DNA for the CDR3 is TGTGCCAGCAGTGCCAGGACTGATCAGCCCCAGCATTTT. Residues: CASSARTDQPQHF.

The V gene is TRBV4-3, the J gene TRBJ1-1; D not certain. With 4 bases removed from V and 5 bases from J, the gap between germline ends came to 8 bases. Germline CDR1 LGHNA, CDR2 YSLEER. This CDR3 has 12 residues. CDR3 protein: CASSRGRTEAFF. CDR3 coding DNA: TGCGCCAGCAGCCGAGGGCGAACTGAAGCTTTCTTT.